Each of the 32 T cell receptor beta chains below was sequenced from the same sample in a study of blood T cell repertoires in COVID-19. Sequencing was performed with immunoSEQ multiplex PCR; in TCRdb, only in-frame clones are kept and a portion is missing. The sample yields 300,000 to 450,000 clones, approximately 87% seen once. Sequencing was done on a sample of PBMCs or T cells enriched from blood (not recorded which). The receptors stem from a man aged 30 to 45 who had recovered from COVID-19.

The CDR3 DNA is TGTGCCAGCAGCTCCCAGGGGGGACAGGGGGCTTTCCGAGCCGGGGAGCTGTTTTTT. Protein: CASSSQGGQGAFRAGELFF. This chain joins TRBV7-3 and TRBJ2-2; 12 bases line up with TRBD1. The germline V gene encodes CDR1 SGHTA and CDR2 FQGTGA. V lost 4 bases and J lost 6; bases outside the gene matches: 15. CDR3 size: 19 residues.

To note about this clone: Other nucleotide sequences in the sample specify the same CDR3. This chain connects TRBV15 to TRBJ2-7, with a weak D call TRBD1 (5 bases). Trimming removed 0 bases from V and 3 bases from J, with 9 bases in between. Germline CDR1 and CDR2: LNHNV and YYDKDF (reference sequence). This CDR3 comprises 14 residues. CDR3 coding DNA: TGTGCCACCAGCAGAGAGGGGCAGGGCTACGAGCAGTACTTC. As protein: CATSREGQGYEQYF.

This sequence joins TRBV4-2 and TRBJ1-4; 9 nucleotides align to TRBD1. Unmatched junction bases numbered 7, after V lost 1 base and J lost 7 bases. Per germline, CDR1 LGHNA and CDR2 YNFKEQ. This CDR3 has 16 residues. Written as DNA, the CDR3 is TGTGCCAGCAGCCAAGTACAGGGGGCGCAAACTGAAAAACTGTTTTTT. Translation gives CASSQVQGAQTEKLFF.

J is TRBJ1-1 and V is TRBV5-4; tentatively, D is TRBD1 (5 bases). Trimming cost V 4 bases and J 4 bases, with 17 bases left between them. Per germline, CDR1 SGHNT and CDR2 YYREEE (reference sequence). CDR3 length: 15 residues. This CDR3 is CASSGPEGLGTEAFF. The CDR3 DNA reads TGTGCCAGCAGCGGCCCGGAGGGGTTGGGCACTGAAGCTTTCTTT.

The V and J genes are TRBV3-1 (or the pseudogene TRBV3-2) and TRBJ2-2, with a possible D match to TRBD1 (5 bases). CDR1 and CDR2 (germline): LGHDT, YNNKEL (reference sequence). Trimming cost V 4 bases and J 1 base, with 10 bases left between them. There are 15 residues in the CDR3. CDR3 DNA: TGTGCCAGCAGCCTCGGTAGGGGGAACACCGGGGAGCTGTTTTTT. It is translated as CASSLGRGNTGELFF.

The chain recombines TRBV5-1 with TRBJ1-1; 8 bases align to TRBD1. Germline V gene sequence: CDR1 SGHRS, CDR2 YFSETQ. The junction had 2 bases not matched to a gene; V was cut back by 2 bases and J by 2 bases. CDR3 length equals 14 residues. The CDR3 protein is CASSFDRGNTEAFF. The CDR3 nucleotides are TGCGCCAGCAGCTTCGACAGGGGAAACACTGAAGCTTTCTTT.

J is TRBJ2-7 and V is TRBV7-2, with D possibly TRBD1 on 6 matching bases. This CDR3 region has 14 residues. The V end lost 5 bases, the J end lost 2 bases, and 13 bases lay between the germline ends. From germline, CDR1 is SGHTA and CDR2 FQGNSA. CDR3 DNA sequence: TGTGCCAGCAGCACACTAGGGGGTCCCTACGAGCAGTACTTC. Its translation: CASSTLGGPYEQYF. Complete variable domain (other parts from reference TRBV7-2 and TRBJ2-7): GAGVSQSPSNKVTEKGKDVELRCDPISGHTALYWYRQSLGQGLEFLIYFQGNSAPDKSGLPSDRFSAERTGGSVSTLTIQRTQQEDSAVYLCASSTLGGPYEQYFGPGTRLTVT.

The chain links TRBV2 to TRBJ2-3, with a weak D call TRBD2 (6 bases). Germline loops: CDR1 SNHLY, CDR2 FYNNEI. V lost 9 bases to trimming and J lost 2 bases, with 21 bases between them. This CDR3 is built from 16 residues. The CDR3, as DNA: TGTGCCAGTAGAGTGGCTTTAGCGGAGCTCACAGATACGCAGTATTTT. Translation: CASRVALAELTDTQYF.

This chain uses TRBV7-9 with TRBJ2-4; possibly TRBD1 for D (5 bases). This CDR3 comprises 15 residues. V was trimmed by 4 bases and J by 2 bases, leaving 12 bases between them. Germline loops: CDR1 SEHNR, CDR2 FQNEAQ (reference sequence). The chain's CDR3 is CASSSLQVPKNIQYF. In nucleotides, the CDR3 is TGTGCCAGCAGCTCACTACAGGTCCCCAAAAACATTCAGTACTTC. The full variable domain, with the rest looked up from reference TRBV7-9 and TRBJ2-4, is DTGVSQNPRHKITKRGQNVTFRCDPISEHNRLYWYRQTLGQGPEFLTYFQNEAQLEKSRLLSDRFSAERPKGSFSTLEIQRTEQGDSAMYLCASSSLQVPKNIQYFGAGTRLSVL.

The rearrangement joins TRBV2 to TRBJ2-4, with 7 bases matching TRBD1. The CDR3 runs 13 residues. The V and J ends lost 1 base and 6 bases, in that order; junction bases with no gene match: 0. Germline V gives CDR1 SNHLY, CDR2 FYNNEI. The CDR3 coding sequence is TGTGCCAGCAGTGAAGGGACAGGAAACATTCAGTACTTC. Its translation: CASSEGTGNIQYF.

This clone was found a few times. The chain joins TRBV9 to TRBJ2-7; D is unclear. The CDR3 runs to 14 residues. Germline-derived CDR1 and CDR2 are SGDLS and YYNGEE. The V end was cut by 0 bases, the J end by 5 bases, with 12 bases between. The CDR3 here is CASSVAPKLDEQYF. CDR3 nucleotide sequence: TGTGCCAGCAGCGTAGCCCCTAAACTGGACGAGCAGTACTTC.

The chain has TRBV12-3 or TRBV12-4 and TRBJ2-7; 7 nucleotides agree with TRBD2. With 3 bases clipped from V and 3 bases from J, the junction kept 2 bases outside the gene matches. The CDR3 is made up of 13 amino acids. CDR3 nucleotide sequence: TGTGCCAGCAGTTTTGGACTAGGCTACGAGCAGTACTTC. It codes for CASSFGLGYEQYF.

The chain combines TRBV7-2 with TRBJ1-6; tentatively, D is TRBD1 (5 bases). CDR3 length equals 15 residues. Germline CDR1 is SGHTA and CDR2 is FQGNSA. V lost 6 bases and J lost 7, with 16 bases in between. The CDR3 nucleotides are TGTGCCAGCAGTAATTTCAGGGTCTTGAATTCACCCCTCCACTTT. Translating gives CASSNFRVLNSPLHF. The whole variable domain, filled in from reference TRBV7-2 and TRBJ1-6, reads GAGVSQSPSNKVTEKGKDVELRCDPISGHTALYWYRQSLGQGLEFLIYFQGNSAPDKSGLPSDRFSAERTGGSVSTLTIQRTQQEDSAVYLCASSNFRVLNSPLHFGNGTRLTVT.

The chain has TRBV6-5 and TRBJ1-1, with D possibly being TRBD1 (5 bases). CDR1 and CDR2 (germline): MNHEY, SVGAGI. CDR3 size: 14 residues. Trimming took 6 bases from V and 0 from J, leaving 11 bases between them. CDR3 region: CASRDLQVNTEAFF. CDR3 sequence (DNA): TGTGCCAGCAGGGATCTACAGGTGAACACTGAAGCTTTCTTT.

The sample holds a few counts of this clone. The chain combines TRBV19 with TRBJ2-1, with 10 bases fitting TRBD1. V lost 6 bases to trimming and J lost 6 bases; unmatched junction nucleotides: 2. The CDR3 has 13 residues. Germline-derived CDR1 and CDR2 are LNHDA and SQIVND (reference sequence). CDR3 nucleotides: TGTGCCAGTAGGAGGACAGGGGGCAATGAGCAGTTCTTC. This gives the protein CASRRTGGNEQFF.

The genes are TRBV15 and TRBJ1-2, with 8 bases identical to TRBD1. This CDR3 is 13 amino acids long. Germline V gene lookup returns CDR1 LNHNV and CDR2 YYDKDF (reference sequence). The trim removed 2 bases at V and 7 bases at J, leaving 3 bases unmatched. The CDR3 loop reads CATSRNQGAGYTF. The CDR3 DNA sequence: TGTGCCACCAGCAGAAACCAGGGGGCTGGCTACACCTTC.

J is TRBJ2-7 and V is TRBV10-3, with TRBD1 identical over 12 bases. The CDR3 loop spans 17 amino acids. Germline values: CDR1 ENHRY, CDR2 SYGVKD. Trimming took 6 bases from V and 4 from J; bases not matched to a gene: 13. In nucleotides, the CDR3 is TGTGCCATCAGAAATCAACCCGGGACAGGGGGCTTGTACGAGCAGTACTTC. This sequence encodes CAIRNQPGTGGLYEQYF.

This sequence joins TRBV19 and TRBJ2-7, with D unclear. V was shortened by 1 base and J by 2 bases, with 6 bases between the two germline ends. The germline V gene encodes CDR1 LNHDA and CDR2 SQIVND (reference sequence). The CDR3 is made up of 13 amino acids. CDR3 in amino acids: CASSIGRAYEQYF. The CDR3 coding sequence is TGTGCCAGTAGTATAGGTCGAGCCTACGAGCAGTACTTC.

This clone was detected once. This chain connects TRBV4-1 to TRBJ1-2; the match to TRBD1 covers 7 bases. CDR1 is MGHRA and CDR2 is YSYEKL in the germline V gene. The CDR3 loop spans 14 amino acids. The trim removed 1 base at V and 4 bases at J, leaving 3 bases unmatched. The CDR3 bases are TGCGCCAGCAGCCAAGTGGGACAGATCTATGGCTACACCTTC. It yields the protein CASSQVGQIYGYTF.

This chain uses TRBV6-5 with TRBJ2-2, with 8 bases fitting TRBD2. Trimming at V came to 8 bases and at J to 7 bases, leaving 12 bases not matched to a gene. Looked up from germline, CDR1 is MNHEY and CDR2 is SVGAGI. This CDR3 comprises 15 residues. The CDR3 DNA follows: TGTGCCAGCGCCCCAGGACTAGCAAGTGGCGGGGAGCTGTTTTTT. Translated, it gives CASAPGLASGGELFF.

The rearrangement joins TRBV5-1 to TRBJ1-2; the D gene is possibly TRBD1 (6 bases). Trimming removed 4 bases from V and 2 bases from J, with 18 bases in between. The V gene's germline CDR1 is SGHRS and CDR2 YFSETQ. This CDR3 has 16 amino acids. For the CDR3, the DNA is TGCGCCAGCAGCGAAGAGCCCGGACAGAACAACTATGGCTACACCTTC. Its translation: CASSEEPGQNNYGYTF.

The rearrangement links TRBV4-1 to TRBJ2-7, with 7 bases identical to TRBD1. Germline V gene sequence: CDR1 MGHRA, CDR2 YSYEKL. This CDR3 is built from 17 residues. V shed 4 bases and J 0 bases; nucleotides not matched to a gene: 12. CDR3 residues: CASSLAALQGSSYEQYF. The DNA for the CDR3 is TGCGCCAGCAGCCTAGCCGCCCTACAGGGGAGCTCCTACGAGCAGTACTTC.

The rearrangement links TRBV30 to TRBJ2-2, with TRBD2 matching 8 bases. CDR1 is GTSNPN, CDR2 SVGIG, per germline (reference sequence). The CDR3 is made up of 15 amino acids. V lost 1 base and J lost 3; bases outside the gene matches: 4. In DNA form, the CDR3 reads TGTGCCTGGAGTGAACTAGCGGACCACACCGGGGAGCTGTTTTTT. Translating gives CAWSELADHTGELFF.

The chain links TRBV27 to TRBJ1-1, with TRBD1 matching 7 bases. Germline V gene sequence: CDR1 MNHEY, CDR2 SMNVEV (reference sequence). With V trimmed by 2 bases and J by 8 bases, 14 bases remained unmatched. The CDR3 spans 16 residues. As DNA, the CDR3 is TGTGCCAGCAGTTTAAGAGGGGGCGCGATGAAGGAAGAAGCTTTCTTT. This gives the protein CASSLRGGAMKEEAFF.

This clone was detected a few times. The chain carries TRBV6-1 and TRBJ2-4; 7 bases fit TRBD2. The CDR3 is made up of 17 amino acids. Germline V gives CDR1 MNHNS, CDR2 SASEGT. After removal of 2 bases from V and 7 bases from J, the junction contained 14 bases not matched to a gene. The CDR3 DNA reads TGTGCCAGCAGTGAACAGTTGGCGTCCGCCGGGGGGAACATTCAGTACTTC. This gives the protein CASSEQLASAGGNIQYF.

The gene calls are TRBV7-8 and TRBJ1-3; TRBD1 is a possible D gene (5 bases). The CDR3 runs to 18 residues. The germline V gene has CDR1 SGHVS and CDR2 FQNEAQ. Trimming left V 0 bases short and J 0 bases short, with 15 bases between. CDR3 in DNA: TGTGCCAGCAGCTTAGCGCTAGACAGATTGAGCTCTGGAAACACCATATATTTT. This encodes CASSLALDRLSSGNTIYF.

This rearrangement joins TRBV6-5 to TRBJ2-7, with a weak D call TRBD1 (6 bases). The CDR3 is made up of 14 amino acids. V shed 5 bases and J shed 2 bases, with 13 bases lying between them. From germline, CDR1 is MNHEY and CDR2 SVGAGI. DNA of the CDR3: TGTGCCAGCAGTCGACTCACAGGGACCTACGAGCAGTACTTC. Its translation: CASSRLTGTYEQYF.

The chain employs TRBV5-6 and TRBJ2-7; a weak D match, TRBD2 (5 bases). Looked up from germline, CDR1 is SGHDT and CDR2 is YYEEEE. V gave up 3 bases and J gave up 2 bases, with 6 bases separating them. The CDR3 has 12 amino acids. CDR3 in amino acids: CASSSGTYEQYF. CDR3 nucleotide sequence: TGTGCCAGCAGCTCGGGAACCTACGAGCAGTACTTC. The full variable domain, rest sourced from reference TRBV5-6 and TRBJ2-7, is DAGVTQSPTHLIKTRGQQVTLRCSPKSGHDTVSWYQQALGQGPQFIFQYYEEEERQRGNFPDRFSGHQFPNYSSELNVNALLLGDSALYLCASSSGTYEQYFGPGTRLTVT.

The rearrangement uses TRBV21-1 and TRBJ1-1; TRBD1 reflects the table's D call only, with no check against the DNA. TRBV21-1 is designated a pseudogene. CDR3 size: 14 residues. CDR3 region: CASSSQGAPSRRFF. The DNA for the CDR3 is TGTGCCAGCAGCTCCCAGGGCGCACCGAGTAGACGTTTCTTT.

The chain recombines TRBV5-6 with TRBJ1-5; D might be TRBD1 (6 bases). Germline V lookup: CDR1 SGHDT, CDR2 YYEEEE. Trimming pared 0 bases from V and 3 bases from J, leaving 13 bases between. This CDR3 contains 16 residues. The CDR3 region is CASSLGSGVNNQPQHF. The CDR3 DNA reads TGTGCCAGCAGCTTGGGGTCAGGGGTCAACAATCAGCCCCAGCATTTT.

The chain carries TRBV5-6 and TRBJ2-7; 9 positions match TRBD1. This CDR3 spans 15 amino acids. Unmatched junction bases numbered 7, after V lost 4 bases and J lost 2 bases. Germline-derived CDR1 and CDR2 are SGHDT and YYEEEE. This CDR3 is CASSLPGQGTYEQYF. The DNA of the CDR3 is TGTGCCAGCAGCCTCCCGGGACAGGGCACCTACGAGCAGTACTTC.

J is TRBJ2-1 and V is TRBV4-1, with D perhaps TRBD1 (6 bases). The V gene's germline CDR1 is MGHRA and CDR2 YSYEKL. The CDR3 contains 15 residues. Trimming stripped 1 base from V and 7 bases from J, with 14 bases between. The DNA for the CDR3 is TGCGCCAGCAGCCAAGGGGGGCGCCTACAGAATGAGCAGTTCTTC. Its protein product is CASSQGGRLQNEQFF.